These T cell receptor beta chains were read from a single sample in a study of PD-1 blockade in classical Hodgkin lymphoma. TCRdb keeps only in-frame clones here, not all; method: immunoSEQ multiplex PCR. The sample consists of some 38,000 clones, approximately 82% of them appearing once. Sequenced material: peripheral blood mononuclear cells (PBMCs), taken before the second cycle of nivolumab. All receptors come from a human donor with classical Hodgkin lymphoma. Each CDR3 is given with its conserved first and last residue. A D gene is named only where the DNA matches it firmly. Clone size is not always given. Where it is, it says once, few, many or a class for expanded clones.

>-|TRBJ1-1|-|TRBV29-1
CSSRVTNTEAFF
TGCAGCTCCAGAGTAACGAACACTGAAGCTTTCTTT
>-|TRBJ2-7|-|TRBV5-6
CASSFGTYEQYF
TGTGCCAGCAGCTTCGGGACCTACGAGCAGTACTTC
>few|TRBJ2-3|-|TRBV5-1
CASSLAGVDTDTQYF
TGCGCCAGCAGCTTGGCGGGTGTCGACACAGATACGCAGTATTTT
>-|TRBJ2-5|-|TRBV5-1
CASSSTGSGETQYF
TGCGCCAGCAGCTCTACAGGGTCCGGTGAGACCCAGTACTTC
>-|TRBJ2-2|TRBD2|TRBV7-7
CASSLEPSGGANGELFF
TGTGCCAGCAGCTTAGAGCCTAGCGGGGGGGCCAACGGGGAGCTGTTTTTT
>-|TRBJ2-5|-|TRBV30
CAWSVTGDSLAQYF
TGTGCCTGGAGTGTAACGGGGGACTCTTTGGCCCAGTACTTC
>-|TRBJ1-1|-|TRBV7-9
CASSLARESRGRGYTEAFF
TGTGCCAGCAGCTTAGCTCGCGAGAGCCGTGGGCGCGGGTACACTGAAGCTTTCTTT
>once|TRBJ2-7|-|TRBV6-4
CASSYKWTVGTYEQYF
TGTGCCAGCAGTTATAAGTGGACGGTGGGGACCTACGAGCAGTACTTC
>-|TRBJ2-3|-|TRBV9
CASSVASLATDTQYF
TGTGCCAGCAGCGTAGCATCCCTAGCCACAGATACGCAGTATTTT
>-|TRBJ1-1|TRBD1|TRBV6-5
CASSKTGRVTEAFF
TGTGCCAGCAGTAAGACAGGGAGGGTAACTGAAGCTTTCTTT
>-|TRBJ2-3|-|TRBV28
CASTSPWQGSTDTQYF
TGTGCCAGCACCTCCCCATGGCAGGGGAGCACAGATACGCAGTATTTT
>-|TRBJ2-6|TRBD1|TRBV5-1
CASSPGQGEAGANVLTF
TGCGCCAGCAGCCCAGGACAGGGGGAAGCTGGGGCCAACGTCCTGACTTTC
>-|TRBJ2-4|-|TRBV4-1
CASSQVGVLAKNIQYF
TGCGCCAGCAGCCAAGTGGGGGTGTTAGCCAAAAACATTCAGTACTTC